The T cell receptor (beta chain) described here comes from a study of shared clonotypes between healthy human individuals. This clone has a count of ten or more. Some clones are missing from TCRdb's copy, which holds only in-frame ones; the method was immunoSEQ multiplex PCR. The table records under 1,100,000 clones, about 70% of them present only once. The CDR3 totals 16 residues. Trimming stripped 2 bases from V and 0 bases from J, with 11 bases between. Germline-derived CDR1 and CDR2 are MNHEY and SVGAGI. The sequenced sample consisted of memory CD4+ T cells sorted from blood. Subset: CD45RA-negative fraction. This receptor was identified in a young man in good health. The chain joins TRBV6-5 to TRBJ1-3; perhaps TRBD1 as D (6 bases). Here the CDR3 reads CASSYTGLISGNTIYF. The DNA for the CDR3 is TGTGCCAGCAGTTACACAGGGCTTATCTCTGGAAACACCATATATTTT.